At least ten counts were recorded for the clone carrying this T cell receptor beta chain. The data derive from a study of T cells in Graves' hyperthyroidism and ophthalmopathy. TCR beta CDR3 regions were amplified from RNA transcripts. The primer set for the first-round RT-PCR of the TCR CDR3 was HTBI. TCRdb fed the multiplex PCR reads into MiXCR, producing one record per CDR3 protein. The table lists about 740,000 distinct CDR3 sequences, around 15% of them singletons. The sample was blood. The source is a woman aged 18-29 years with Graves' hyperthyroidism.

This CDR3 is CASSPDPGNIYEQYF. The CDR3 DNA sequence: TGTGCCAGCAGCCCCGATCCAGGGAATATCTACGAGCAGTACTTC. This chain joins TRBV28 and TRBJ2-7; D might be TRBD1 (5 bases). This CDR3 comprises 15 residues. Per the germline V gene, CDR1 is MDHEN and CDR2 is SYDVKM. Between the trimmed V and J ends, which lost 6 bases and 3 bases, there was a span of 18 bases.